One sample yielded the 7 T cell receptor beta chains listed below, sequenced in a study of T-cell memory formation after mild COVID-19. TCRdb reprocessed the 5' RACE reads with MiXCR, giving one entry per CDR3 protein. This sample has approximately 150,000 distinct CDR3 sequences; 6% occur once, and the top ten carry just over 2%. Sequenced sample: PBMCs or a T cell subset sorted from them (not recorded which). These receptors all come from an adult woman who had mild COVID-19 (a few samples of this study predate the infection). Cell type and time point are not known.

This clonotype was observed many times. The chain's CDR3 is CASSYSQETQYF. The CDR3 nucleotides read TGTGCCAGCAGTTACAGTCAAGAGACCCAGTACTTC. This chain connects TRBV7-2 to TRBJ2-5; D is ambiguous. This CDR3 contains 12 residues. The V gene lost 6 bases and the J gene lost 2 bases, with 7 bases spanning the gap. The germline gives CDR1 SGHTA, CDR2 FQGNSA.

This clonotype was detected ten times or more. The rearrangement joins TRBV5-6 to TRBJ2-7; TRBD2 matches 8 bases. V was pared by 3 bases and J by 4 bases, with 6 bases of the junction left unmatched. There are 14 residues in the CDR3. Germline V gives CDR1 SGHDT, CDR2 YYEEEE. The CDR3 DNA is TGTGCCAGCAGCTCGAGCGGGAGAGGTTACGAGCAGTACTTC. It is translated as CASSSSGRGYEQYF. Variable domain in full (rest from reference TRBV5-6 and TRBJ2-7): DAGVTQSPTHLIKTRGQQVTLRCSPKSGHDTVSWYQQALGQGPQFIFQYYEEEERQRGNFPDRFSGHQFPNYSSELNVNALLLGDSALYLCASSSSGRGYEQYFGPGTRLTVT.

The V and J genes are TRBV7-9 and TRBJ2-1; 9 bases are shared with TRBD2. With V trimmed by 5 bases and J by 6 bases, 14 bases remained unmatched. Germline CDR1 is SEHNR and CDR2 is FQNEAQ (reference sequence). The length of the CDR3 is 17 residues. The CDR3, as DNA: TGTGCCAGCAGCCCCCTCAGACTAAGCGGGAGGTCCAATGAGCAGTTCTTC. This codes for CASSPLRLSGRSNEQFF.

This clonotype was seen more than once but under ten times. This chain joins TRBV7-2 and TRBJ2-7; D not certain. CDR3 length: 12 residues. CDR1 is SGHTA and CDR2 is FQGNSA in the germline V gene. Trimming took off 5 bases at V and 4 bases at J, with 9 bases between the two ends. CDR3 bases: TGTGCCAGCAGCAGGGAACCATACGAGCAGTACTTC. Protein: CASSREPYEQYF.

J is TRBJ1-2 and V is TRBV5-1; D not certain. CDR1 is SGHRS and CDR2 is YFSETQ in the germline V gene. The CDR3 extends over 13 amino acids. V was pared by 3 bases and J by 2 bases, with 8 bases between. This CDR3 is CASSSSSNYGYTF. The CDR3 DNA follows: TGCGCCAGCAGCTCCTCTAGCAACTATGGCTACACCTTC.

The table lists this clonotype with a few counts. V gene TRBV27 combines with J gene TRBJ2-7; possibly TRBD1 or TRBD2 for D (5 bases each). The CDR3 covers 14 residues. The germline V gene encodes CDR1 MNHEY and CDR2 SMNVEV (reference sequence). V was trimmed by 6 bases and J by 3 bases, leaving 15 bases between them. This CDR3 is CASRRGWGNYEQYF. The CDR3 DNA reads TGTGCCAGCAGAAGAGGGTGGGGGAACTACGAGCAGTACTTC.

The V and J genes are TRBV7-9 and TRBJ1-1; the D is unclear. The CDR3 length is 11 residues. V shed 4 bases and J shed 7 bases, with 7 bases lying between them. Germline values: CDR1 SEHNR, CDR2 FQNEAQ (reference sequence). CDR3 protein: CASSSLGEAFF. As DNA, the CDR3 is TGTGCCAGCAGCTCACTTGGTGAAGCTTTCTTT. Looking up the rest from reference TRBV7-9 and TRBJ1-1 gives the full variable domain: DTGVSQNPRHKITKRGQNVTFRCDPISEHNRLYWYRQTLGQGPEFLTYFQNEAQLEKSRLLSDRFSAERPKGSFSTLEIQRTEQGDSAMYLCASSSLGEAFFGQGTRLTVV.